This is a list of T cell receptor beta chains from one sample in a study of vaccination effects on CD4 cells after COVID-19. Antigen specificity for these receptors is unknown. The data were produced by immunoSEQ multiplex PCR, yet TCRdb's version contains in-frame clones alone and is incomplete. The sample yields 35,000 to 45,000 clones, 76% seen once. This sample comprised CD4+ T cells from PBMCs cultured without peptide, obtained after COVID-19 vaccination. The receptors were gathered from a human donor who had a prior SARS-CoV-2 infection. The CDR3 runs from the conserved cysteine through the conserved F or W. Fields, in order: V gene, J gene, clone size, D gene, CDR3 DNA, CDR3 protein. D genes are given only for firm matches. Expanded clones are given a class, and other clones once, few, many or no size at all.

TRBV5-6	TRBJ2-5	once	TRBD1	TGTGCCAGCACCTACGGACAGGGGTGGCAAGAGACCCAGTACTTC	CASTYGQGWQETQYF
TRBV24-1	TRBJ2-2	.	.	TGTGCCACCAGTGATAACAGTCCCGGGGAGCTGTTTTTT	CATSDNSPGELFF
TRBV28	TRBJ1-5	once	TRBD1	TGTGCCAGCCTTCCCCCAGGGGGGGGTAGCAATCAGCCCCAGCATTTT	CASLPPGGGSNQPQHF
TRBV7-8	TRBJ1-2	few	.	TGTGCCAGCAGCCCAAATAGGACAAGACCTATCTATGGCTACACCTTC	CASSPNRTRPIYGYTF
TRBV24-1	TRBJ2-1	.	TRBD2	TGTGCCACCAGTGTTGGCTCAGCGGGAGGGCATGAGCAGTTCTTC	CATSVGSAGGHEQFF
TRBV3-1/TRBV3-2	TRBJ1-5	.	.	TGTGCCAGCAGCCCACGGTGGAGCAATCAGCCCCAGCATTTT	CASSPRWSNQPQHF
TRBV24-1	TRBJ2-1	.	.	TGTGCCACCGGTGAAAGATACTCCTACAATGAGCAGTTCTTC	CATGERYSYNEQFF
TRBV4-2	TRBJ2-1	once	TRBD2	TGTGCCAGCAGCCAAGAATGGGCGGGAGGGCCTTACAATGAGCAGTTCTTC	CASSQEWAGGPYNEQFF
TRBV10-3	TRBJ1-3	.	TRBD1	TGTGCCATCAGTGGGGGACAGAACTCTGGAAACACCATATATTTT	CAISGGQNSGNTIYF
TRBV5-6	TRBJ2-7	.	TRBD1	TGTGCCAGCAGCTTGGCCGGGACAGGGGGGCAGTACTTC	CASSLAGTGGQYF
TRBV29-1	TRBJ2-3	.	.	TGCAGCGTCGCTACAGGTCGCACAGATACGCAGTATTTT	CSVATGRTDTQYF
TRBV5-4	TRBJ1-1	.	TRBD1	TGTGCCAGCAGCTTGGAGCCCACAGGGGGCACTGAAGCTTTCTTT	CASSLEPTGGTEAFF
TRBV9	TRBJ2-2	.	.	TGTGCCAGCAGCGTCAGAGGGAACTTAGGGGCCGGGGAGCTGTTTTTT	CASSVRGNLGAGELFF
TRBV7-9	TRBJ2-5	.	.	TGTGCCAGCAGCTTCCGGACGGATCAAGAGACCCAGTACTTC	CASSFRTDQETQYF
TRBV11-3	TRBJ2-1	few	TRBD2	TGTGCCAGCAGCTACGGGACTAGCGGGGGGTACAATGAGCAGTTCTTC	CASSYGTSGGYNEQFF
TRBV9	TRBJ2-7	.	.	TGTGCCAGCAGTCCCGATGGGAGGACCCGCGAGCAGTACTTC	CASSPDGRTREQYF
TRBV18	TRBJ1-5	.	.	TGTGCCAGCTCGAGAAGCAGTGGGTTTGATCAGCCCCAGCATTTT	CASSRSSGFDQPQHF
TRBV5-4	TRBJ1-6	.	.	TGTGCCAGCAGCTTGGAACCCCAGGGACCCTATAATTCACCCCTCCACTTT	CASSLEPQGPYNSPLHF
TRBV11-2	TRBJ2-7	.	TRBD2	TGTGCCAGCAGCCTAGTAGCGGGAACCTTGTGGGGCGAGCAGTACTTC	CASSLVAGTLWGEQYF
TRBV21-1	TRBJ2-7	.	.	TGTGCCAGCAACCGGGACGGGACATCCTACGAGCAGTACTTC	CASNRDGTSYEQYF
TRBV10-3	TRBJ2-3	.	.	TGTGCCATCAGTGAGGTTACAGATACGCAGTATTTT	CAISEVTDTQYF
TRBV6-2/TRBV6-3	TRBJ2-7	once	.	TGTGCCAGCAGTTACAGGGCAGTGTCCTACGAGCAGTACTTC	CASSYRAVSYEQYF
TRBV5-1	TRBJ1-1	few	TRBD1	TGCGCCAGCAGCATCGGGACAGGGGTTGAAGCTTTCTTT	CASSIGTGVEAFF
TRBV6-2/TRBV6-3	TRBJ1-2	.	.	TGTGCCAGCAGCCCCGTCCGGAAGGGGAGATTGCTCTATGGCTACACCTTC	CASSPVRKGRLLYGYTF
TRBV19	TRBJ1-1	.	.	TGTGCCAGTAGTATCCCGGGGAGCACTGAAGCTTTCTTT	CASSIPGSTEAFF
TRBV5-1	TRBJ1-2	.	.	TGCGCCAGCAGCTTTGCAGGGCTCAACTATGGCTACACCTTC	CASSFAGLNYGYTF
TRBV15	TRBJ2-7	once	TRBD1	TGTGCCACCAGCAGAGAGATCGGGACAGCCTACGAGCAGTACTTC	CATSREIGTAYEQYF
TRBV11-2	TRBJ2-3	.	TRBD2	TGTGCCAGCAGCTTATTAGCGGGGGCCCGTCATACGCAGTATTTT	CASSLLAGARHTQYF
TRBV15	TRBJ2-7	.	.	TGTGCCACCAGCAGAGACCCGATGACCTACGAGCAGTACTTC	CATSRDPMTYEQYF
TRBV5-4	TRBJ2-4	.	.	TGTGCCAGCAGCTTGTTTGGTAGCGGAATAGAACTAGCCAAAAACATTCAGTACTTC	CASSLFGSGIELAKNIQYF
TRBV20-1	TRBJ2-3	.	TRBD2	TGCAGTGCTAGTAGGAGCGGGGACACAGATACGCAGTATTTT	CSASRSGDTDTQYF
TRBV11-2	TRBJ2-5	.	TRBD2	TGTGCCAGCAGCGTCACTAGCGGTCCTCAAGAGACCCAGTACTTC	CASSVTSGPQETQYF
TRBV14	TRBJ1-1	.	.	TGTGCCAGCAGCCATCGACGGAACACTGAAGCTTTCTTT	CASSHRRNTEAFF
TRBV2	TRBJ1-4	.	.	TGTGCCAGCAGGGCTAGAAAACCGGGACGGGAGAATGAAAAACTGTTTTTT	CASRARKPGRENEKLFF
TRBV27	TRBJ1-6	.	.	TGTGCCAGCAGTTTGAGACCGGGGGCAAATTCACCCCTCCACTTT	CASSLRPGANSPLHF
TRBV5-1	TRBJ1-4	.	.	TGCGCCAGCAGCTTGGGGAGTAGTGAAAAACTGTTTTTT	CASSLGSSEKLFF
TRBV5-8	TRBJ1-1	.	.	TGTGCCAGCAGCTCTCGTTTGCAGGACATGAACACTGAAGCTTTCTTT	CASSSRLQDMNTEAFF
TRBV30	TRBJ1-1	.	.	TGTGCCTGGAGTCGAGGGTGGGGGGACACTGAAGCTTTCTTT	CAWSRGWGDTEAFF
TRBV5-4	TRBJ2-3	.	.	TGTGCCAGCAGCCAAGGGACTTATCAATCTAGCACAGATACGCAGTATTTT	CASSQGTYQSSTDTQYF
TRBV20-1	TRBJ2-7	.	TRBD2	TGCAGTGCTAGTATTTTGCGGGAGGCCACCTACGAGCAGTACTTC	CSASILREATYEQYF
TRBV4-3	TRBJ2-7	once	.	TGCGCCAGCAGCCAAGAACCACCGACCAGCTCCCCCTACGAGCAGTACTTC	CASSQEPPTSSPYEQYF
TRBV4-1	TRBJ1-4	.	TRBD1	TGCGCCAGCAGCCTAGCGGGACAGGGCATTAATGAAAAACTGTTTTTT	CASSLAGQGINEKLFF
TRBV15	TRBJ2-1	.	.	TGTGCCACCAGCAAGAGTCGGCCGCTAAGGCAGTTCTTC	CATSKSRPLRQFF
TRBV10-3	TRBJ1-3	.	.	TGTGCCATCAGTGGTCCTGTAGCTGGAAACACCATATATTTT	CAISGPVAGNTIYF
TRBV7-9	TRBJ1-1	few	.	TGTGCCAGCAGCTTCGACCCGAACACTGAAGCTTTCTTT	CASSFDPNTEAFF
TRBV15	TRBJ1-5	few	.	TGTGCCACCACCACAGGAGACCGCAATCAGCCCCAGCATTTT	CATTTGDRNQPQHF
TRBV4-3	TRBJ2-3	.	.	TGCGCCAGCAGCCAAGGGCCGGGGAGCACAGATACGCAGTATTTT	CASSQGPGSTDTQYF
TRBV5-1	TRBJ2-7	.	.	TGCGCCAGCAGCTACCGGGACGGCACCTACGAGCAGTACTTC	CASSYRDGTYEQYF